The 12 T cell receptor beta chains below all came from one sample that was sequenced in a study of cytomegalovirus exposure and HLA in healthy donors. Use of 60 Vbeta and 13 Jbeta primers characterized the PCR. Data came from immunoSEQ multiplex PCR; TCRdb stores just in-frame clones and leaves some out. Of about 160,000 clones in the sample, over 75% were seen once. The specimen sequenced was PBMCs. Source of these receptors: a woman in her fifties or sixties in good health and CMV-seropositive.

This clone has just a few counts. The rearrangement uses TRBV10-3 and TRBJ2-1, with 7 bases matching TRBD2. The CDR3 is 17 residues long. Germline trimming cut 0 bases from V and 0 bases from J; bases unmatched to any gene: 5. Germline V gene lookup returns CDR1 ENHRY and CDR2 SYGVKD. The CDR3 bases are TGTGCCATCAGTGAGTCTGCGCTAGCGGACTCCTACAATGAGCAGTTCTTC. This sequence encodes CAISESALADSYNEQFF.

The chain combines TRBV30 with TRBJ1-4; 11 positions match TRBD1. The germline CDR1 and CDR2 sequences are GTSNPN and SVGIG (reference sequence). V was pared by 3 bases and J by 4 bases, with 10 bases of the junction left unmatched. The CDR3 contains 17 residues. The CDR3 is CAWSLPDRGRINEKLFF. The DNA of the CDR3 is TGTGCCTGGAGCCTACCGGACAGGGGGCGAATTAATGAAAAACTGTTTTTT.

A few counts support this clone. Since the CDR3 does not end with the conserved phenylalanine or tryptophan, this likely comes from a read error. V and J are TRBV28 and TRBJ1-2; D call uncertain. CDR3 size: 14 residues. Germline CDR1 is MDHEN and CDR2 is SYDVKM. V was shortened by 6 bases and J by 7 bases, with 18 bases between the two germline ends. CDR3 region: CASSPRGGALGYTV. The DNA of the CDR3 is TGTGCCAGCAGCCCTCGAGGCGGAGCCCTTGGCTACACCGTC.

The chain couples TRBV29-1 to TRBJ2-5, with unresolved D. The end of the DNA is better explained by TRBJ2-7, so the J call may be wrong. The CDR3 totals 11 residues. Germline V gene data show CDR1 as SQVTM and CDR2 as ANQGSEA. CDR3 loop: CSVVSSYEQYF. CDR3 sequence (DNA): TGCAGCGTTGTCTCATCCTACGAGCAGTACTTC.

This clone was seen more than once but under ten times. This rearrangement joins TRBV6-5 to TRBJ2-7, with TRBD1 as a possible D gene (5 bases). This CDR3 comprises 14 residues. Trimming removed 2 bases from V and 2 bases from J, with 10 bases in between. Germline V gene sequence: CDR1 MNHEY, CDR2 SVGAGI. CDR3 in DNA: TGTGCCAGCAGTTACGGCGGACAAACCTACGAGCAGTACTTC. Translation gives CASSYGGQTYEQYF.

V is TRBV5-1 and J is TRBJ2-2; D may be TRBD2 (6 bases). Trimming pared 4 bases from V and 7 bases from J, leaving 14 bases between. The CDR3 is 14 amino acids. The V gene's germline CDR1 is SGHRS and CDR2 YFSETQ. In nucleotides, the CDR3 is TGCGCCAGCAGCGTGGGGACGCGGGGCGGGGAGCTGTTTTTT. The encoded protein is CASSVGTRGGELFF. Combining the CDR3 with reference TRBV5-1 and TRBJ2-2 gives the whole variable domain KAGVTQTPRYLIKTRGQQVTLSCSPISGHRSVSWYQQTPGQGLQFLFEYFSETQRNKGNFPGRFSGRQFSNSRSEMNVSTLELGDSALYLCASSVGTRGGELFFGEGSRLTVL.

V usage is TRBV5-6 and J usage is TRBJ2-3; D gene unclear. Trimming removed 0 bases at V and 6 bases at J, with 5 bases between. The CDR3 covers 12 residues. The germline CDR1 and CDR2 sequences are SGHDT and YYEEEE. CDR3 loop: CASSLGVDTQYF. The CDR3 DNA is TGTGCCAGCAGCTTGGGAGTTGATACGCAGTATTTT.

The J gene is TRBJ1-2, the V gene TRBV6-1; D may be TRBD1 (5 bases). The CDR3 is 13 amino acids. The V and J ends lost 4 bases and 5 bases respectively, with 11 bases between them. Germline assignment: CDR1 MNHNS and CDR2 SASEGT. CDR3 bases: TGTGCCAGCAGTGGCGGGACGGATTATGGCTACACCTTC. Protein sequence: CASSGGTDYGYTF.

The chain employs TRBV18 and TRBJ2-5; TRBD2 is a possible D gene (6 bases). CDR3 length: 12 amino acids. Germline CDR1 is KGHSH and CDR2 is LQKENI. V lost 8 bases to trimming and J lost 5 bases, with 12 bases between them. The CDR3 DNA reads TGTGCCAGCACCCCCGGGACTGAGACCCAGTACTTC. It specifies CASTPGTETQYF.

The chain combines TRBV29-1 with TRBJ2-3; 8 nucleotides align to TRBD1. CDR1 and CDR2 from the germline V gene are SQVTM and ANQGSEA. This CDR3 region has 15 residues. V dropped 7 bases and J dropped 2; count of bases not matched to a gene: 11. The CDR3 spells CSARPTGALTDTQYF. CDR3 nucleotides: TGCAGCGCCCGACCGACAGGGGCCCTCACAGATACGCAGTATTTT.

V and J are TRBV5-1 and TRBJ2-5; D may be TRBD1 (5 bases). This CDR3 is 14 amino acids long. CDR1 SGHRS and CDR2 YFSETQ come from the germline V gene. Trimming shortened V by 0 bases and J by 1 base, and 7 bases separated the two germline ends. CDR3 sequence (DNA): TGCGCCAGCAGCTTGGGACAGACCCAAGAGACCCAGTACTTC. This sequence encodes CASSLGQTQETQYF.

The rearrangement uses TRBV14 and TRBJ2-7; D not resolved. Germline V gene lookup returns CDR1 SGHDN and CDR2 FVKESK. V shed 0 bases and J shed 1 base, with 7 bases lying between them. The CDR3 has 14 residues. CDR3 DNA sequence: TGTGCCAGCAGCCAAGATTTAGTGTCCTACGAGCAGTACTTC. This encodes CASSQDLVSYEQYF.